Shown below are 4 T cell receptor beta chains from a single sample sequenced in a study of T-cell reconstitution after alpha-beta-depleted transplantation in children. Library preparation (for TCRbeta) was performed with unique molecular identifiers. In TCRdb, the PCR reads were re-called with MiXCR into one record per CDR3 protein. Of 190,000 or so distinct CDR3 sequences listed, more than 12% are singletons. The input for sequencing was PBMCs from the stem cell graft donor, taken from the stem cell graft. These receptors all come from a human donor who donated a stem cell graft to a child with acute lymphoblastic leukemia.

At least ten counts were recorded for this clonotype. This rearrangement joins TRBV6-5 to TRBJ1-4, with D unresolved. Trimming stripped 0 bases from V and 7 bases from J, with 6 bases between. The germline V gene encodes CDR1 MNHEY and CDR2 SVGAGI. The CDR3 has 13 amino acids. CDR3 coding DNA: TGTGCCAGCAGTTACTCGGCGGGTGAAAAACTGTTTTTT. Protein: CASSYSAGEKLFF.

A few counts support this clonotype. The chain links TRBV28 to TRBJ2-1; the D is unclear. The V end was cut by 3 bases, the J end by 8 bases, with 5 bases between. CDR1 and CDR2 from the germline V gene are MDHEN and SYDVKM. The CDR3 has 11 residues. The CDR3 sequence: CASSFSYEQFF. The DNA for the CDR3 is TGTGCCAGCAGTTTCTCTTATGAGCAGTTCTTC. Variable domain in full (rest from reference TRBV28 and TRBJ2-1): DVKVTQSSRYLVKRTGEKVFLECVQDMDHENMFWYRQDPGLGLRLIYFSYDVKMKEKGDIPEGYSVSREKKERFSLILESASTNQTSMYLCASSFSYEQFFGPGTRLTVL.

The table lists this clonotype with a few counts. The V gene is TRBV18, the J gene TRBJ2-7; D is undetermined. V lost 6 bases and J 5 bases, leaving 14 bases between the germline ends. The length of the CDR3 is 13 residues. Germline CDR1 reads KGHSH; CDR2 reads LQKENI. CDR3: CASSSSLRDEQYF. The DNA of the CDR3 is TGTGCCAGCTCGTCGTCCCTACGGGACGAGCAGTACTTC.

The chain couples TRBV20-1 to TRBJ2-7; TRBD1 agrees at 8 bases. CDR3 length equals 15 residues. V lost 2 bases to trimming and J lost 1 base; unmatched junction nucleotides: 7. In germline, CDR1 is DFQATT, CDR2 SNEGSKA (reference sequence). The CDR3 sequence: CSARRQGSHSYEQYF. CDR3 coding DNA: TGCAGTGCTAGAAGACAGGGGTCCCATTCCTACGAGCAGTACTTC.